These 3 T cell receptor beta chains originate from one sample sequenced in a study of blood T cell repertoires in COVID-19. Repertoires were generated with immunoSEQ multiplex PCR, while TCRdb's copy carries only in-frame clones and drops some. The sample has 55,000 or so clones; over 60% are singletons. Sequences were obtained from peripheral blood. Receptors were obtained from a man younger than 40 with COVID-19, enrolled during active disease.

The CDR3 DNA follows: TGTGCCAGCAGCTTACTACAGGGCGGGGGTGAAGCTTTCTTT. This sequence encodes CASSLLQGGGEAFF. The chain uses TRBV11-3 and TRBJ1-1; D may be TRBD1 (6 bases). Per the germline V gene, CDR1 is SGHNT and CDR2 is YENEEA. The CDR3 extends over 14 amino acids. Trimming took off 2 bases at V and 7 bases at J, with 14 bases between the two ends.

This clone was recorded once. The chain combines TRBV11-2 with TRBJ1-1; D call uncertain. V was shortened by 5 bases and J by 0 bases, with 7 bases between the two germline ends. Germline values: CDR1 SGHAT, CDR2 FQNNGV. This CDR3 has 13 amino acids. The CDR3 DNA is TGTGCCAGCAGCCCTCAGGTGAACACTGAAGCTTTCTTT. Amino acids: CASSPQVNTEAFF. The entire variable domain, with the rest obtained from reference TRBV11-2 and TRBJ1-1, is as follows: EAGVAQSPRYKIIEKRQSVAFWCNPISGHATLYWYQQILGQGPKLLIQFQNNGVVDDSQLPKDRFSAERLKGVDSTLKIQPAKLEDSAVYLCASSPQVNTEAFFGQGTRLTVV.

The chain uses TRBV5-4 and TRBJ2-5, with D perhaps matching TRBD1 (6 bases). Germline CDR1 reads SGHNT; CDR2 reads YYREEE (reference sequence). V lost 6 bases and J lost 7, with 16 bases in between. This CDR3 spans 13 amino acids. CDR3 DNA sequence: TGTGCCAGCACTAGGGACATCGAGGCGACCCAGTACTTC. Translated, it gives CASTRDIEATQYF.